The 32 T cell receptor beta chains below all came from one sample that was sequenced in a study of identical twins. TCRdb reanalysed the 5' RACE reads using MiXCR and keeps one entry per CDR3 protein. Of 200,000 to 250,000 distinct CDR3 sequences listed, around 6.5% are singletons. These same data were also listed under a study on T cells expressing NK-cell markers.

Material: CD8+ T cells sorted from blood. The receptor set was obtained from a woman younger than 30 in good health.

This clonotype was recorded many times. The V call is TRBV20-1, the J call TRBJ2-1; 8 bases fit TRBD2. Germline-derived CDR1 and CDR2 are DFQATT and SNEGSKA (reference sequence). V was clipped by 0 bases and J by 3 bases; unmatched bases: 4. The CDR3 runs to 15 residues. The DNA for the CDR3 is TGCAGTGCTAGAGATCTTACTAGCGGCTACAATGAGCAGTTCTTC. Encoded protein: CSARDLTSGYNEQFF.

CDR3 residues: CASSPPTGYSYEQYF. As DNA, the CDR3 is TGTGCCAGCAGTCCTCCGACAGGGTACTCCTACGAGCAGTACTTC. The chain recombines TRBV7-2 with TRBJ2-7; 7 bases map to TRBD1. Germline CDR1 is SGHTA and CDR2 is FQGNSA. This CDR3 spans 15 amino acids. The V and J ends lost 6 bases and 0 bases, in that order; junction bases with no gene match: 8. Looking up the rest from reference TRBV7-2 and TRBJ2-7 gives the full variable domain: GAGVSQSPSNKVTEKGKDVELRCDPISGHTALYWYRQSLGQGLEFLIYFQGNSAPDKSGLPSDRFSAERTGGSVSTLTIQRTQQEDSAVYLCASSPPTGYSYEQYFGPGTRLTVT.

This rearrangement joins TRBV9 to TRBJ2-3; TRBD2 might be the D (6 bases). The CDR3 has 10 residues. Trimming removed 7 bases from V and 7 bases from J, with 7 bases in between. The germline V gene has CDR1 SGDLS and CDR2 YYNGEE. CDR3 DNA: TGTGCCAGCGGAGGGAATACGCAGTATTTT. Amino acids: CASGGNTQYF.

This clonotype was seen a handful of times. V is TRBV13 and J is TRBJ2-1; the D call may be TRBD1 or TRBD2 (5 bases each). Deletions cut 5 bases from V and 0 bases from J, with 14 bases between. Germline CDR1 reads PRHDT; CDR2 reads FYEKMQ (reference sequence). The CDR3 consists of 16 residues. The CDR3 is CASSARDPSSYNEQFF. CDR3 nucleotides: TGTGCCAGCAGCGCCCGGGACCCGAGCTCCTACAATGAGCAGTTCTTC.

This clonotype occurred many times. The chain links TRBV4-3 to TRBJ1-4, with D unresolved. The ends were cut back, 0 bases at V and 0 bases at J, with 8 bases in the middle. The CDR3 has 16 amino acids. From germline, CDR1 is LGHNA and CDR2 YSLEER. In DNA form, the CDR3 reads TGCGCCAGCAGCCAAGAGGGAACTGCAACTAATGAAAAACTGTTTTTT. Encoded protein: CASSQEGTATNEKLFF.

This clonotype has only a few counts. This rearrangement joins TRBV6-5 to TRBJ1-1; D is undetermined. V lost 8 bases and J 3 bases, leaving 13 bases between the germline ends. This CDR3 contains 13 residues. CDR1 is MNHEY and CDR2 is SVGAGI in the germline V gene. In nucleotides, the CDR3 is TGTGCCAGCCGATTACGAACGGACACTGAAGCTTTCTTT. The encoded protein is CASRLRTDTEAFF.

V and J are TRBV7-6 and TRBJ2-1; D may correspond to TRBD1 or TRBD2 (5 bases each). The CDR3 has 15 amino acids. Germline-derived CDR1 and CDR2 are SGHVS and FNYEAQ. V lost 5 bases and J 3 bases, leaving 14 bases between the germline ends. CDR3 amino acids: CASSPPGTVYNEQFF. Written as DNA, the CDR3 is TGTGCCAGCAGCCCCCCCGGGACCGTCTACAATGAGCAGTTCTTC. The full variable domain, completed using reference TRBV7-6 and TRBJ2-1, is GAGVSQSPRYKVTKRGQDVALRCDPISGHVSLYWYRQALGQGPEFLTYFNYEAQQDKSGLPNDRFSAERPEGSISTLTIQRTEQRDSAMYRCASSPPGTVYNEQFFGPGTRLTVL.

This chain links TRBV3-1 with TRBJ2-4; 9 nucleotides line up with TRBD1. The CDR3 consists of 16 residues. V gave up 0 bases and J gave up 2 bases; unmatched junction bases: 2. Germline V lookup: CDR1 LGHDT, CDR2 YNNKEL (reference sequence). The CDR3 region has the DNA TGTGCCAGCAGCCAAGAGGGACAGGGTTCCAAAAACATTCAGTACTTC. Encoded protein: CASSQEGQGSKNIQYF.

This clonotype was seen repeatedly, ten times or more. The rearrangement links TRBV6-1 to TRBJ2-2; 8 bases fit TRBD2. Germline CDR1 and CDR2: MNHNS and SASEGT. V shed 7 bases and J 3 bases; nucleotides not matched to a gene: 4. The CDR3 has 14 amino acids. The CDR3 spells CASTETSDTGELFF. CDR3 nucleotides: TGTGCCAGCACCGAGACTAGCGACACCGGGGAGCTGTTTTTT.

The chain combines TRBV7-9 with TRBJ1-2; D possibly corresponds to TRBD1 (5 bases). CDR3 size: 15 residues. Germline assignment: CDR1 SEHNR and CDR2 FQNEAQ (reference sequence). V was trimmed by 2 bases and J by 6 bases, leaving 16 bases between them. This chain's CDR3 is CASSLPTGHIHGYTF. CDR3 in DNA: TGTGCCAGCAGCTTACCCACCGGACATATTCATGGCTACACCTTC.

This clonotype came up a few times. The chain carries TRBV2 and TRBJ2-2; D possibly uses TRBD1 or TRBD2 (5 bases each). CDR3 length equals 16 residues. V lost 4 bases to trimming and J lost 0 bases, with 12 bases between them. Germline V lookup: CDR1 SNHLY, CDR2 FYNNEI. The CDR3 region has the DNA TGTGCCAGCAGTGTGGGGGTTTTCTCGAACACCGGGGAGCTGTTTTTT. Amino acids: CASSVGVFSNTGELFF.

This clonotype was seen a few times. V gene TRBV20-1 combines with J gene TRBJ1-2; 7 nucleotides agree with TRBD1. CDR1 is DFQATT, CDR2 SNEGSKA, per germline (reference sequence). J was trimmed by 8 bases and V by 5 bases; bases with no gene match: 2. This CDR3 is 10 amino acids long. In nucleotides, the CDR3 is TGCAGTGCTTCGGACAGGGGCTACACCTTC. As protein: CSASDRGYTF.

This clonotype showed up just a few times. The chain recombines TRBV4-3 with TRBJ2-2; the D is unclear. Germline V gene lookup returns CDR1 LGHNA and CDR2 YSLEER. V shed 2 bases and J shed 0 bases, with 1 base lying between them. This CDR3 region has 13 residues. Here the CDR3 reads CASSQTNTGELFF. In DNA, the CDR3 is TGCGCCAGCAGCCAAACGAACACCGGGGAGCTGTTTTTT.

The chain joins TRBV12-5 to TRBJ2-1; the match to TRBD2 covers 13 bases. Germline-derived CDR1 and CDR2 are LGHNT and FRNRAP. This CDR3 comprises 15 residues. The junction had 7 bases not matched to a gene; V was cut back by 6 bases and J by 8 bases. The CDR3 protein is CASGTLAGGPHEQFF. The CDR3 DNA reads as TGTGCTAGTGGCACACTAGCGGGGGGGCCACATGAGCAGTTCTTC.

In its sample, this clonotype was seen many times. V usage is TRBV29-1 and J usage is TRBJ2-7; 8 bases fit TRBD1. Per germline, CDR1 SQVTM and CDR2 ANQGSEA. This CDR3 spans 13 amino acids. V shed 3 bases and J 2 bases; nucleotides not matched to a gene: 3. The CDR3 DNA is TGCAGCGTTGAGGACAGGGACCCCTACGAGCAGTACTTC. Translated, it gives CSVEDRDPYEQYF.

The chain carries TRBV20-1 and TRBJ2-7; D remains unclear. The V end was cut by 0 bases, the J end by 0 bases, with 6 bases between. Germline V lookup: CDR1 DFQATT, CDR2 SNEGSKA (reference sequence). CDR3 length equals 13 residues. DNA for the CDR3: TGCAGTGCTAGAGACACGAGCTCCTACGAGCAGTACTTC. Its translation is CSARDTSSYEQYF.

This clonotype was found many times. The V and J genes are TRBV2 and TRBJ1-6; TRBD1 aligns across 9 bases. The ends lost 10 bases at V and 9 bases at J; junction bases unmatched: 7. This CDR3 region has 13 residues. From germline, CDR1 is SNHLY and CDR2 FYNNEI. CDR3 nucleotides: TGTGCCACCTCGGGGACAGGGACTTCACCCCTCCACTTT. The encoded protein is CATSGTGTSPLHF.

This rearrangement joins TRBV3-1 to TRBJ2-7, with 7 bases that match TRBD2. CDR1 is LGHDT and CDR2 is YNNKEL in the germline V gene (reference sequence). J gave up 0 bases and V 3 bases, and 5 bases lay outside the gene matches. The CDR3 totals 15 residues. The CDR3: CASSQERGLSYEQYF. The CDR3 bases are TGTGCCAGCAGCCAGGAGCGGGGACTCTCCTACGAGCAGTACTTC.

This clonotype was found a few times. The chain links TRBV20-1 to TRBJ2-5; 8 bases line up with TRBD2. CDR3 length equals 16 residues. Germline V gene sequence: CDR1 DFQATT, CDR2 SNEGSKA (reference sequence). With 3 bases clipped from V and 2 bases from J, the junction kept 11 bases outside the gene matches. CDR3 loop: CSARVPPTSGQETQYF. The DNA for the CDR3 is TGCAGTGCTAGGGTACCCCCAACTAGCGGACAAGAGACCCAGTACTTC.

The chain has TRBV20-1 and TRBJ1-1; the D is unclear. V was trimmed by 4 bases and J by 8 bases, leaving 11 bases between them. Germline V gene lookup returns CDR1 DFQATT and CDR2 SNEGSKA (reference sequence). The CDR3 totals 11 residues. Written as DNA, the CDR3 is TGCAGTGCTATGGAGAGACCAGAAGCTTTCTTT. Its protein product is CSAMERPEAFF.

Written as DNA, the CDR3 is TGTGCCTGGAGTGACGCTTCGGATGAGCAGTTCTTC. Residues: CAWSDASDEQFF. The V and J genes are TRBV30 and TRBJ2-1; D remains ambiguous. Germline V CDR1 and CDR2: GTSNPN, SVGIG (reference sequence). V lost 1 base to trimming and J lost 8 bases, with 9 bases between them. The CDR3 contains 12 residues.

This clonotype was observed a few times. The chain combines TRBV27 with TRBJ1-2; D uncertain. Germline CDR1 is MNHEY and CDR2 is SMNVEV (reference sequence). V lost 5 bases and J 7 bases, leaving 17 bases between the germline ends. This CDR3 contains 14 residues. CDR3 sequence (DNA): TGTGCCAGCAGTACCATGGCCACGGTATCTGGCTACACCTTC. This translates into CASSTMATVSGYTF.

This clonotype was seen more than once but under ten times. V usage is TRBV9 and J usage is TRBJ1-1; a possible D gene is TRBD1 (5 bases). V shed 0 bases and J shed 2 bases, with 20 bases lying between them. CDR3 length equals 18 residues. The V gene's germline CDR1 is SGDLS and CDR2 YYNGEE. CDR3 bases: TGTGCCAGCAGCGTAGGTGGGAACGGACACGGTCGAAACACTGAAGCTTTCTTT. This translates into CASSVGGNGHGRNTEAFF.

The V and J genes are TRBV6-5 and TRBJ2-1; the match to TRBD2 covers 12 bases. The CDR3 is 15 residues long. CDR1 and CDR2 (germline): MNHEY, SVGAGI. The trim removed 3 bases at V and 5 bases at J, leaving 2 bases unmatched. CDR3 nucleotide sequence: TGTGCCAGCAGTTATCTAGCGGGGGGGCACAATGAGCAGTTCTTC. Amino acid sequence: CASSYLAGGHNEQFF.

There are a few counts of this clonotype. This chain connects TRBV24-1 to TRBJ2-1; perhaps D is TRBD1 or TRBD2 (5 bases each). Per the germline V gene, CDR1 is KGHDR and CDR2 is SFDVKD. V lost 7 bases to trimming and J lost 4 bases, with 10 bases between them. The CDR3 covers 13 residues. The CDR3 nucleotides read TGTGCCACCAGCCCGGGACCTTACAATGAGCAGTTCTTC. Its translation: CATSPGPYNEQFF.

This clonotype was seen repeatedly, ten times or more. V usage is TRBV7-9 and J usage is TRBJ2-7; no clear D gene. The CDR3 is 16 residues long. CDR1 and CDR2 from the germline V gene are SEHNR and FQNEAQ (reference sequence). V lost 5 bases to trimming and J lost 6 bases, with 23 bases between them. The CDR3 is CASSMQIGSTLFEQYF. The DNA for the CDR3 is TGTGCCAGCAGCATGCAGATCGGGTCCACCCTCTTCGAGCAGTACTTC.

This clonotype was found many times. J is TRBJ2-1 and V is TRBV10-3; 8 bases agree with TRBD2. Germline V gene data show CDR1 as ENHRY and CDR2 as SYGVKD. This CDR3 contains 16 residues. The V and J ends lost 2 bases and 4 bases, in that order; junction bases with no gene match: 7. The CDR3 DNA reads as TGTGCCATCAGTGAGGGCCATAGCGGGAATTACAATGAGCAGTTCTTC. This encodes CAISEGHSGNYNEQFF.

At least ten counts were recorded for this clonotype. The rearrangement uses TRBV12-3 or TRBV12-4 and TRBJ1-1; no firm D call. This CDR3 is built from 12 residues. The germline V and J ends were trimmed by 2 bases and 3 bases, with 4 bases remaining between them. The CDR3 DNA sequence: TGTGCCAGCAGTTTAACAGACACTGAAGCTTTCTTT. This translates into CASSLTDTEAFF.

A remark on this clonotype: One junction end does not reproduce the germline sequence, and a read error may be involved. The genes are TRBV29-1 and TRBJ2-1; 11 bases line up with TRBD2. This CDR3 comprises 15 residues. CDR1 is SQVTM and CDR2 is ANQGSEA in the germline V gene. DNA of the CDR3: TGCAGCGTTGAGGGACTAGCGGCCACCTACAATGTGCAGTTCTTC. Its translation: CSVEGLAATYNVQFF.

This rearrangement joins TRBV12-3 or TRBV12-4 to TRBJ1-2; D unresolved. Trimming pared 3 bases from V and 10 bases from J, leaving 9 bases between. The CDR3 totals 11 residues. DNA of the CDR3: TGTGCCAGCAGTTTTTCGAGGGACTACACCTTC. It specifies CASSFSRDYTF.

This clonotype was seen repeatedly, ten times or more. The gene calls are TRBV12-3 or TRBV12-4 and TRBJ2-5, with D unclear. The CDR3 totals 14 residues. V was pared by 9 bases and J by 1 base, with 15 bases between. The CDR3 region is CASSILATQETQYF. In DNA form, the CDR3 reads TGTGCCAGTTCGATATTAGCTACCCAAGAGACCCAGTACTTC.

This clonotype came up a few times. This rearrangement joins TRBV2 to TRBJ2-1; D unclear. V dropped 3 bases and J dropped 2 bases, with 11 bases sitting between them. This CDR3 comprises 15 residues. The germline V gene encodes CDR1 SNHLY and CDR2 FYNNEI. This CDR3 reads CASSESRATYNEQFF. The CDR3, as DNA: TGTGCCAGCAGTGAGAGTCGAGCTACCTACAATGAGCAGTTCTTC.